The 20 T cell receptor beta chains given below trace back to one sample, sequenced in a study of cytomegalovirus exposure and HLA in healthy donors. With 60 Vbeta and 13 Jbeta primers, the PCR was carried out. TCRdb's copy holds only in-frame clones and misses some; the assay was immunoSEQ multiplex PCR. The repertoire holds about 110,000 clones, with roughly two thirds as singletons. The source material was PBMCs. The source of these receptors is a man aged 35 to 55 in good health and CMV-seronegative.

V and J are TRBV19 and TRBJ2-2; weak D call: TRBD2 (6 bases). CDR3 length equals 15 residues. V gave up 6 bases and J gave up 0 bases, with 11 bases separating them. The V gene's germline CDR1 is LNHDA and CDR2 SQIVND (reference sequence). CDR3 DNA sequence: TGTGCCAGTAGACGAGGAGGGACGAACACCGGGGAGCTGTTTTTT. Its translation is CASRRGGTNTGELFF.

V usage is TRBV4-3 and J usage is TRBJ1-3; TRBD1 matches 8 bases. The germline CDR1 and CDR2 sequences are LGHNA and YSLEER. The CDR3 contains 15 residues. V gave up 1 base and J gave up 5 bases; unmatched junction bases: 4. CDR3: CASSQGTGGRNTIYF. In nucleotides, the CDR3 is TGCGCCAGCAGCCAAGGAACAGGGGGGAGAAACACCATATATTTT.

The rearrangement links TRBV7-2 to TRBJ2-1; D unresolved. The V and J ends lost 0 bases and 7 bases respectively, with 7 bases between them. The CDR3 contains 13 residues. Germline V gene sequence: CDR1 SGHTA, CDR2 FQGNSA. The CDR3 DNA sequence: TGTGCCAGCAGCTTAGCGTATGTAAATGAGCAGTTCTTC. This translates into CASSLAYVNEQFF.

V and J are TRBV19 and TRBJ2-2, with D possibly TRBD1 on 5 matching bases. Trimming pared 7 bases from V and 4 bases from J, leaving 10 bases between. Germline values: CDR1 LNHDA, CDR2 SQIVND (reference sequence). The CDR3 length is 13 residues. In DNA, the CDR3 is TGTGCCAGTACCGACAGAGGCACCGGGGAGCTGTTTTTT. Its translation: CASTDRGTGELFF.

This sequence joins TRBV30 and TRBJ2-7, with D possibly matching TRBD1 (6 bases). The germline V gene has CDR1 GTSNPN and CDR2 SVGIG (reference sequence). The V and J ends lost 5 bases and 1 base respectively, with 12 bases between them. The CDR3 consists of 13 residues. CDR3 amino acids: CAWGFDRSYEQYF. Written as DNA, the CDR3 is TGTGCCTGGGGCTTTGACAGGTCCTACGAGCAGTACTTC.

The V call is TRBV5-6, the J call TRBJ2-7; 12 positions agree with TRBD2. The germline CDR1 and CDR2 sequences are SGHDT and YYEEEE. Trimming cost V 7 bases and J 6 bases; bases outside gene matches: 8. The CDR3 is 14 amino acids. Here the CDR3 DNA reads TGTGCCAGCGTCCGACTAGCGGGGGCCGGCGAGCAGTACTTC. This encodes CASVRLAGAGEQYF.

This clone was seen just once. V is TRBV10-2 and J is TRBJ2-1; 11 bases fit TRBD2. The germline CDR1 and CDR2 sequences are WSHSY and SAAADI. The CDR3 runs to 16 residues. After removal of 2 bases from V and 8 bases from J, the junction contained 8 bases not matched to a gene. The CDR3 reads CASSESSGGAGYEQFF. CDR3 in DNA: TGCGCCAGCAGTGAGAGTAGCGGGGGGGCAGGCTATGAGCAGTTCTTC.

This clone was recorded a few times. The CDR3 reads CASSLVIEGADGYTF. CDR3 in DNA: TGCGCCAGCAGCTTGGTAATTGAGGGGGCGGATGGCTACACCTTC. The chain uses TRBV5-1 and TRBJ1-2; 7 bases are a match to TRBD1. V trimming: 0 bases; J trimming: 6 bases; junction bases outside the gene matches: 8. CDR1 is SGHRS, CDR2 YFSETQ, per germline. This CDR3 spans 15 amino acids.

The CDR3 here is CASSLLSRRDTEAFF. CDR3 sequence (DNA): TGCGCCAGCAGCTTGTTATCACGGAGGGACACTGAAGCTTTCTTT. The chain combines TRBV5-1 with TRBJ1-1; D remains unclear. V was clipped by 1 base and J by 3 bases, with 13 bases between them. This CDR3 is built from 15 residues. In germline, CDR1 is SGHRS, CDR2 YFSETQ.

V gene TRBV5-6 combines with J gene TRBJ2-7; tentatively, D is TRBD1 (6 bases). V lost 1 base and J 3 bases, leaving 17 bases between the germline ends. Germline CDR1 SGHDT, CDR2 YYEEEE. The CDR3 length is 16 residues. CDR3 residues: CASSLRRRGVSYEQYF. CDR3 coding DNA: TGTGCCAGCAGCTTGAGGCGCAGGGGTGTAAGCTACGAGCAGTACTTC.

This clone was counted a single time. Its ends do not fully match the called genes, so a read error is possible. This chain joins TRBV7-9 and TRBJ1-6, with 7 bases matching TRBD1. Germline V gives CDR1 SEHNR, CDR2 FQNEAQ (reference sequence). This CDR3 spans 15 amino acids. The CDR3 nucleotides are TGTTCCAGCAGCGTGGGACAGTCTAATAATTCACCCCTCCACTTT. Encoded protein: CSSSVGQSNNSPLHF. Full variable domain (missing parts from reference TRBV7-9 and TRBJ1-6): DTGVSQNPRHKITKRGQNVTFRCDPISEHNRLYWYRQTLGQGPEFLTYFQNEAQLEKSRLLSDRFSAERPKGSFSTLEIQRTEQGDSAMYLCSSSVGQSNNSPLHFGNGTRLTVT.

The V and J genes are TRBV7-2 and TRBJ1-2, with TRBD1 as a possible D gene (5 bases). CDR3 length: 20 amino acids. From germline, CDR1 is SGHTA and CDR2 FQGNSA. The germline V and J ends were trimmed by 0 bases and 0 bases, with 23 bases remaining between them. The CDR3 nucleotides are TGTGCCAGCAGCTTAGCGGCGGGACTCTTACCCACTTCCGCTAACTATGGCTACACCTTC. Its protein is CASSLAAGLLPTSANYGYTF.

V is TRBV5-1 and J is TRBJ1-1, with 9 bases matching TRBD1. The germline CDR1 and CDR2 sequences are SGHRS and YFSETQ. The V and J ends lost 1 base and 4 bases, in that order; junction bases with no gene match: 8. This CDR3 region has 16 residues. CDR3 protein: CASSLNSPDRGTEAFF. The CDR3 DNA follows: TGCGCCAGCAGCTTGAACTCCCCGGACAGGGGCACTGAAGCTTTCTTT.

The chain joins TRBV6-5 to TRBJ2-7; 7 positions match TRBD2. J lost 2 bases, V lost 0 bases, and 1 base had no gene match. CDR1 is MNHEY and CDR2 is SVGAGI in the germline V gene. The CDR3 consists of 14 residues. The CDR3 reads CASSYSRGTYEQYF. The CDR3 nucleotides read TGTGCCAGCAGTTACTCGCGGGGGACCTACGAGCAGTACTTC.

This rearrangement joins TRBV7-9 to TRBJ1-5, with D tentatively TRBD1 (6 bases). CDR3 length: 16 residues. V was clipped by 5 bases and J by 1 base, with 15 bases between them. The germline V gene encodes CDR1 SEHNR and CDR2 FQNEAQ (reference sequence). DNA of the CDR3: TGTGCCAGCAGCCATCACAGGGCGGCGAGCAATCAGCCCCAGCATTTT. Its protein product is CASSHHRAASNQPQHF. Full variable domain (remainder filled in from reference TRBV7-9 and TRBJ1-5): DTGVSQNPRHKITKRGQNVTFRCDPISEHNRLYWYRQTLGQGPEFLTYFQNEAQLEKSRLLSDRFSAERPKGSFSTLEIQRTEQGDSAMYLCASSHHRAASNQPQHFGDGTRLSIL.

The chain links TRBV5-1 to TRBJ2-2; D gene uncertain. This CDR3 is 14 amino acids long. Germline V gene lookup returns CDR1 SGHRS and CDR2 YFSETQ. V lost 4 bases and J 5 bases, leaving 12 bases between the germline ends. The CDR3 loop reads CASSAVGATGELFF. The CDR3 DNA is TGCGCCAGCAGCGCCGTCGGAGCGACCGGGGAGCTGTTTTTT. Variable domain in full (rest from reference TRBV5-1 and TRBJ2-2): KAGVTQTPRYLIKTRGQQVTLSCSPISGHRSVSWYQQTPGQGLQFLFEYFSETQRNKGNFPGRFSGRQFSNSRSEMNVSTLELGDSALYLCASSAVGATGELFFGEGSRLTVL.

V gene TRBV5-1 combines with J gene TRBJ1-4, with D possibly being TRBD1 (6 bases). Germline CDR1 SGHRS, CDR2 YFSETQ. V lost 0 bases to trimming and J lost 8 bases, with 14 bases between them. The CDR3 extends over 15 amino acids. The CDR3 nucleotides are TGCGCCAGCAGCTTGGGCGGGGGGGCGCAGGAAAAACTGTTTTTT. This sequence encodes CASSLGGGAQEKLFF. Filled out from reference TRBV5-1 and TRBJ1-4, the complete variable domain reads KAGVTQTPRYLIKTRGQQVTLSCSPISGHRSVSWYQQTPGQGLQFLFEYFSETQRNKGNFPGRFSGRQFSNSRSEMNVSTLELGDSALYLCASSLGGGAQEKLFFGSGTQLSVL.

The V and J genes are TRBV19 and TRBJ2-7; maybe TRBD1 (6 bases). Trimming left V 2 bases short and J 7 bases short, with 18 bases between. The CDR3 consists of 15 residues. Germline assignment: CDR1 LNHDA and CDR2 SQIVND (reference sequence). CDR3 sequence reads: CASSISWAGAQEQYF. In DNA, the CDR3 is TGTGCCAGTAGTATATCTTGGGCAGGGGCCCAAGAGCAGTACTTC.

This clone was observed a handful of times. This chain links TRBV5-1 with TRBJ2-1; TRBD1 aligns across 7 bases. J gave up 4 bases and V 2 bases, and 9 bases lay outside the gene matches. This CDR3 region has 16 residues. CDR1 is SGHRS, CDR2 YFSETQ, per germline. The CDR3 DNA is TGCGCCAGCAGCTTAGAATTAGGGACAGCTTACAATGAGCAGTTCTTC. Amino acids: CASSLELGTAYNEQFF.

This clone turned up a few times. The chain uses TRBV12-5 and TRBJ1-1; D may be TRBD1 (6 bases). The V end lost 5 bases, the J end lost 2 bases, and 18 bases lay between the germline ends. CDR3 length: 16 amino acids. CDR1 and CDR2 (germline): LGHNT, FRNRAP. The CDR3 nucleotides read TGTGCTAGTGGTCCTCAACGCGGGGGGCGAAACACTGAAGCTTTCTTT. It codes for CASGPQRGGRNTEAFF.